These 9 T cell receptor beta chains came from one sample sequenced in a study of blood T cell repertoires in COVID-19. The table came from immunoSEQ multiplex PCR; TCRdb's copy has only in-frame clones and leaves some out. The data show approximately 270,000 clones, about four fifths seen once. Source material: peripheral blood. The source is an older man with acute or convalescent COVID-19.

The chain couples TRBV6-1 to TRBJ2-5, with 14 bases that match TRBD2. Germline assignment: CDR1 MNHNS and CDR2 SASEGT. The CDR3 loop spans 18 amino acids. V gave up 4 bases and J gave up 1 base; unmatched junction bases: 8. CDR3 in DNA: TGTGCCAGCAGTGGAAGACTAGCGGGAGGGATTATCCAAGAGACCCAGTACTTC. This encodes CASSGRLAGGIIQETQYF.

The CDR3 DNA reads as TGTGCCAGCAGTCCCGTAGCGGGGCCTGGACTTAACACCGGGGAGCTGTTTTTT. Translating it yields CASSPVAGPGLNTGELFF. The chain couples TRBV6-6 to TRBJ2-2, with TRBD2 matching over 8 bases. The CDR3 consists of 18 residues. CDR1 and CDR2 from the germline V gene are MNHNY and SVGAGI (reference sequence). Trimming took 5 bases from V and 2 from J; bases not matched to a gene: 13.

The chain combines TRBV6-5 with TRBJ1-5; D is unresolved. Trimming left V 2 bases short and J 6 bases short, with 8 bases between. This CDR3 has 13 residues. Germline V gene data show CDR1 as MNHEY and CDR2 as SVGAGI. For the CDR3, the DNA is TGTGCCAGCAGTTACAGCAGGTCTCAGCCCCAGCATTTT. It yields the protein CASSYSRSQPQHF.

The CDR3 spells CASSLGPTTNEKLFF. In DNA form, the CDR3 reads TGTGCCAGCAGCTTGGGCCCTACAACTAATGAAAAACTGTTTTTT. The chain joins TRBV7-9 to TRBJ1-4; no clear D gene. Germline loops: CDR1 SEHNR, CDR2 FQNEAQ (reference sequence). This CDR3 spans 15 amino acids. The V and J ends lost 3 bases and 0 bases respectively, with 8 bases between them.

In DNA, the CDR3 is TGTGCCAGCAGCGTATCCCAGGGCGGTGGCTACACCTTC. As protein: CASSVSQGGGYTF. The V call is TRBV9, the J call TRBJ1-2; D is possibly TRBD1 (5 bases). V was clipped by 1 base and J by 7 bases, with 11 bases between them. Germline lookup yields CDR1 SGDLS and CDR2 YYNGEE. CDR3 length: 13 residues.

Only a few counts were recorded for this clone. The J gene is TRBJ1-1, the V gene TRBV27; TRBD1 is a possible D gene (6 bases). Germline lookup yields CDR1 MNHEY and CDR2 SMNVEV (reference sequence). V was shortened by 6 bases and J by 5 bases, with 19 bases between the two germline ends. This CDR3 has 15 amino acids. CDR3 loop: CASRITVSGVTEAFF. As DNA, the CDR3 is TGTGCCAGCAGGATTACCGTCTCAGGGGTGACTGAAGCTTTCTTT.

CDR3 DNA: TGTGCCAGCAGTGCAGACAGGGGGCTGGGTGGCTACACCTTC. Its translation is CASSADRGLGGYTF. The chain recombines TRBV27 with TRBJ1-2, with 10 bases aligning to TRBD1. The germline gives CDR1 MNHEY, CDR2 SMNVEV (reference sequence). The CDR3 runs 14 residues. V shed 5 bases, J shed 7 bases, and the junction held 7 bases outside the gene matches.

The chain recombines TRBV5-1 with TRBJ2-7; D gene ambiguous. Trimming shortened V by 1 base and J by 0 bases, and 8 bases separated the two germline ends. Germline lookup yields CDR1 SGHRS and CDR2 YFSETQ. The CDR3 contains 14 residues. CDR3 in amino acids: CASSLRPGSYEQYF. The DNA of the CDR3 is TGCGCCAGCAGCTTGCGTCCAGGCTCCTACGAGCAGTACTTC.

J is TRBJ1-5 and V is TRBV6-5; perhaps TRBD1 as D (5 bases). The ends were cut back, 7 bases at V and 2 bases at J, with 12 bases in the middle. The CDR3 is 14 amino acids. Germline lookup yields CDR1 MNHEY and CDR2 SVGAGI. The CDR3 DNA is TGTGCCAGCACCGAGCGACAGCGCAATCAGCCCCAGCATTTT. Encoded protein: CASTERQRNQPQHF.